The source of this T cell receptor beta chain is a study of blood T cells in healthy people across ages. Study observations and caveats: Aged donors had fewer naive CD4+ cells and lower diversity than long-lived donors.

Then a second PCR, running roughly 7 to 11 cycles, was carried out with a sample-barcoded 5' primer and a J-beta primer mix. TCRdb recomputed calls from the 5' RACE reads with MiXCR, one row per CDR3 protein. The table lists hundreds of thousands of distinct CDR3 sequences, approximately 48% of them singletons, with approximately 20% in the top ten. This clonotype occurred a few times. Its antigen is unidentified. Every participating donor contributed approximately 9.5 milliliters of peripheral blood through a draw. The sequenced sample was blood. The receptor's source is a man between 60 and 75 years old in good health.

CDR3 sequence (DNA): TGTGCCAGCACCACATCCGGGCTAGCGGTCGACAATGAGCAGTTCTTC. It yields the protein CASTTSGLAVDNEQFF. The rearrangement uses TRBV28 and TRBJ2-1; 7 bases agree with TRBD2. The CDR3 consists of 16 residues. Trimming took 7 bases from V and 5 from J; bases not matched to a gene: 14. Germline loops: CDR1 MDHEN, CDR2 SYDVKM.